Presented here are 12 T cell receptor beta chains from one specimen sequenced in a study of blood T cell repertoires in COVID-19. Method: immunoSEQ multiplex PCR; TCRdb's copy keeps in-frame clones and lacks some. Here the sample spans 250,000 or so clones, roughly 90% being singletons. The specimen sequenced was peripheral blood. The source is an older woman with COVID-19, enrolled during active disease.

V is TRBV7-2 and J is TRBJ2-2; 8 nucleotides align to TRBD2. Germline V gives CDR1 SGHTA, CDR2 FQGNSA. CDR3 size: 15 residues. V shed 7 bases, J shed 5 bases, and the junction held 9 bases outside the gene matches. The CDR3 DNA reads as TGTGCCAGCATTCTTAGCGGGGTTGGGACCGGGGAGCTGTTTTTT. It codes for CASILSGVGTGELFF.

This rearrangement joins TRBV2 to TRBJ1-1; TRBD1 matches 8 bases. CDR1 and CDR2 (germline): SNHLY, FYNNEI. Trimming removed 10 bases from V and 6 bases from J; junction bases left unmatched: 16. CDR3 length equals 15 residues. CDR3 residues: CATHRDRPGTAEAFF. Here the CDR3 DNA reads TGTGCCACCCACCGGGACAGGCCAGGGACGGCTGAAGCTTTCTTT.

This chain links TRBV10-3 with TRBJ2-7; 8 bases map to TRBD1. Looked up from germline, CDR1 is ENHRY and CDR2 is SYGVKD. The J segment lost 2 bases and the V segment lost 7 bases, leaving 4 bases of the junction unmatched. The CDR3 is 13 residues long. CDR3 nucleotide sequence: TGTGCCATCAACCAGGGGGCCACCTACGAGCAGTACTTC. This translates into CAINQGATYEQYF.

The genes are TRBV3-1 (or the pseudogene TRBV3-2) and TRBJ1-1; D is unresolved. Germline V gene lookup returns CDR1 LGHDT and CDR2 YNNKEL (reference sequence). V was pared by 1 base and J by 1 base, with 7 bases between. This CDR3 contains 14 residues. CDR3 loop: CASSQVAGNTEAFF. The CDR3, as DNA: TGTGCCAGCAGCCAAGTCGCGGGGAACACTGAAGCTTTCTTT.

The chain recombines TRBV12-5 with TRBJ1-4; no clear D. Per the germline V gene, CDR1 is LGHNT and CDR2 is FRNRAP. V was clipped by 6 bases and J by 2 bases, with 10 bases between them. This CDR3 region has 14 residues. DNA of the CDR3: TGTGCTAGTGGCTTGCAGGCGACTAATGAAAAACTGTTTTTT. As protein: CASGLQATNEKLFF.

The chain has TRBV3-1 (or the pseudogene TRBV3-2) and TRBJ1-6; 7 nucleotides line up with TRBD1. The CDR3 runs 15 residues. V gave up 8 bases and J gave up 10 bases; unmatched junction bases: 14. CDR1 and CDR2 (germline): LGHDT, YNNKEL (reference sequence). CDR3 DNA sequence: TGTGCCAGCGCCAGGGTTGAGGGGGCTGGGTCACCCCTCCACTTT. Its protein is CASARVEGAGSPLHF.

This chain connects TRBV4-2 to TRBJ2-2; TRBD1 is a possible D gene (6 bases). V lost 4 bases to trimming and J lost 5 bases, with 11 bases between them. The germline gives CDR1 LGHNA, CDR2 YNFKEQ. The CDR3 totals 14 residues. For the CDR3, the DNA is TGTGCCAGCAGCCTTACAGGGAATACCGGGGAGCTGTTTTTT. It encodes CASSLTGNTGELFF.

The chain recombines TRBV2 with TRBJ1-2; 8 bases agree with TRBD1. The germline V gene encodes CDR1 SNHLY and CDR2 FYNNEI. This CDR3 comprises 12 residues. Germline trimming cut 10 bases from V and 6 bases from J; bases unmatched to any gene: 7. The CDR3 is CATTGELNGYTF. The CDR3 region has the DNA TGTGCCACGACAGGGGAGTTAAATGGCTACACCTTC.

V usage is TRBV3-1 (or the pseudogene TRBV3-2) and J usage is TRBJ1-1, with D possibly matching TRBD1 (5 bases). V was shortened by 0 bases and J by 1 base, with 9 bases between the two germline ends. This CDR3 spans 15 amino acids. The germline V gene has CDR1 LGHDT and CDR2 YNNKEL (reference sequence). The CDR3 sequence: CASSQDLTENTEAFF. For the CDR3, the DNA is TGTGCCAGCAGCCAAGATCTGACAGAGAACACTGAAGCTTTCTTT.

The chain has TRBV27 and TRBJ2-7; 7 nucleotides line up with TRBD2. The CDR3 extends over 15 amino acids. The germline CDR1 and CDR2 sequences are MNHEY and SMNVEV (reference sequence). The V segment lost 2 bases and the J segment 2 bases; nucleotides outside the gene matches: 6. CDR3 in amino acids: CASSLTSGATYEQYF. The CDR3 DNA reads as TGTGCCAGCAGTTTAACAAGCGGGGCCACCTACGAGCAGTACTTC.

The chain couples TRBV4-2 to TRBJ2-1; TRBD2 might be the D (5 bases). The germline V gene encodes CDR1 LGHNA and CDR2 YNFKEQ. V gave up 0 bases and J gave up 9 bases, with 18 bases separating them. This CDR3 is 16 amino acids long. The CDR3 sequence: CASSQDPGPPRGEQFF. CDR3 coding DNA: TGTGCCAGCAGCCAAGACCCTGGCCCCCCCCGGGGTGAGCAGTTCTTC.

The chain recombines TRBV18 with TRBJ1-2; D is uncertain. The CDR3 is 15 residues long. V was cut by 0 bases and J by 4 bases, with 12 bases left in between. The V gene's germline CDR1 is KGHSH and CDR2 LQKENI. The CDR3 DNA sequence: TGTGCCAGCTCACCACCGACGGGAATGGGCTATGGCTACACCTTC. Amino acids: CASSPPTGMGYGYTF.